This record covers a single T cell receptor (beta chain). Antigen unknown. This record belongs to a study of Graves' ophthalmopathy and Graves' hyperthyroidism. Study-wide findings and caveats: Among thyroid clonotypes expanded above 0.001 frequency, most also appeared in blood.

Moderate-to-severe activity, CAS ≥3, NOSPECS ≥4 and a duration under 3 months were seen in donors with ophthalmopathy. RNA transcripts served as template for amplifying TCR beta CDR3 sequences. The authors performed first-round RT-PCR with HTBI primers and then a second-round multiplex PCR. TCRdb passed the multiplex PCR reads through MiXCR, listing each CDR3 protein once. The data show about 240,000 distinct CDR3 sequences, around 45% seen once. The V end lost 0 bases, the J end lost 1 base, and 9 bases lay between the germline ends. CDR3 length: 15 amino acids. Germline-derived CDR1 and CDR2 are MNHEY and SVGAGI.

The sequenced sample consisted of peripheral blood. The sequence came from an adult man with Graves' ophthalmopathy. The J gene is TRBJ2-5, the V gene TRBV6-5; D is possibly TRBD2 (6 bases). CDR3 in amino acids: CASSYSRDSQETQYF. The CDR3 nucleotides read TGTGCCAGCAGTTACTCACGGGACTCCCAAGAGACCCAGTACTTC.